These 10 T cell receptor beta chains came from one sample sequenced in a study of tumor and adjacent non-tumor tissue in lung cancer. RNA was extracted from bulk tissue without any cell sorting. More than 3 cm separated this lung sample from the edge of the tumor. A modified ARM-PCR protocol with three rounds of nested PCR amplified TCRbeta. TCRdb ran MiXCR on the multiplex PCR reads and lists one entry per CDR3 protein. The sample includes 85,000 to 130,000 distinct CDR3 sequences, more than 55% seen only once; the top ten take roughly a fifth. The sequenced material came from distant non-tumor lung tissue. These TCRs come from a man aged 25 to 45 with non-small cell lung cancer.

As concerns this clonotype: In this CDR3 the conserved last residue, phenylalanine or tryptophan, is missing, so a read error is likely. CDR3 nucleotides: TGTGCCAGCAGTCAAGATTCCGGGCGACCAGACGAGCAGTACTTA. Protein sequence: CASSQDSGRPDEQYL. The genes are TRBV4-2 and TRBJ2-7; unclear D gene. Germline loops: CDR1 LGHNA, CDR2 YNFKEQ. The CDR3 is 15 amino acids.

J is TRBJ2-1 and V is TRBV11-2, with a weak D call TRBD2 (5 bases). Germline V lookup: CDR1 SGHAT, CDR2 FQNNGV. There are 14 residues in the CDR3. V was clipped by 4 bases and J by 8 bases, with 15 bases between them. This CDR3 is CASSYPWTFDEQFF. The CDR3 DNA is TGTGCCAGCAGCTACCCCTGGACTTTCGATGAGCAGTTCTTC.

As to this clonotype: One end of the junction does not line up with germline, which may come from a read error. The chain links TRBV29-1 to TRBJ1-1; D ambiguous. CDR1 is SQVTM, CDR2 ANQGSEA, per germline. This CDR3 comprises 14 residues. The chain's CDR3 is CSPRTSGLNTEASF. The CDR3 DNA reads as TGCAGCCCCCGGACGAGCGGGCTAAACACTGAAGCTTCCTTT.

This clonotype was counted ten times or more. The chain carries TRBV6-1 and TRBJ1-2; 7 nucleotides line up with TRBD1. From germline, CDR1 is MNHNS and CDR2 SASEGT. The CDR3 runs 14 residues. V shed 4 bases and J 2 bases; nucleotides not matched to a gene: 4. The CDR3 spells CASSVTGKNYGYTF. CDR3 DNA sequence: TGTGCCAGCAGTGTGACAGGGAAGAACTATGGCTACACCTTC.

J is TRBJ2-1 and V is TRBV6-5; 10 nucleotides align to TRBD2. This CDR3 has 16 residues. Germline V CDR1 and CDR2: MNHEY, SVGAGI. V was clipped by 0 bases and J by 11 bases; unmatched bases: 10. The chain's CDR3 is CASSYSWVAGGDKQFF. The CDR3 DNA reads TGTGCCAGCAGTTACTCGTGGGTAGCGGGAGGAGATAAGCAGTTCTTC.

Comments on this clonotype: A junction end diverges from the germline sequence, so it may reflect a read error. This sequence joins TRBV11-2 and TRBJ2-7, with D unresolved. CDR1 and CDR2 from the germline V gene are SGHAT and FQNNGV. The CDR3 length is 14 residues. The CDR3 nucleotides are TGTGCCACCAGCTTAGAACCTAGTTCGGACGAGCAGTACTTC. It translates to CATSLEPSSDEQYF. Combining the CDR3 with reference TRBV11-2 and TRBJ2-7 gives the whole variable domain EAGVAQSPRYKIIEKRQSVAFWCNPISGHATLYWYQQILGQGPKLLIQFQNNGVVDDSQLPKDRFSAERLKGVDSTLKIQPAKLEDSAVYLCATSLEPSSDEQYFGPGTRLTVT.

This chain uses TRBV4-2 with TRBJ2-2; tentatively, D is TRBD2 (5 bases). The V end was cut by 1 base, the J end by 4 bases, with 10 bases between. Germline CDR1 is LGHNA and CDR2 is YNFKEQ. This CDR3 is 15 amino acids long. The CDR3 region has the DNA TGTGCCAGCAGCCAAGGAGAGGGCCTCACCGGGGAGCTGTTTTTT. Translated: CASSQGEGLTGELFF.

This clonotype was observed once. A junction end diverges from the germline sequence, so it may reflect a read error. V gene TRBV6-1 combines with J gene TRBJ2-1; D remains unclear. The germline CDR1 and CDR2 sequences are MNHNS and SASEGT. The CDR3 length is 13 residues. The CDR3 loop is CTSSEILPDEQFF. CDR3 sequence (DNA): TGTACCAGCAGTGAAATCCTTCCGGATGAGCAGTTCTTC.

As for this clonotype: Sequence at one end of the junction differs from germline and may be a read error. This chain connects TRBV6-2 or TRBV6-3 to TRBJ2-7, with D perhaps matching TRBD2 (5 bases). In germline, CDR1 is MNHEY, CDR2 SVGEGT. CDR3 length: 15 residues. The CDR3, as DNA: TGTGCCTGCAGTGACTACTCGGCCGAGAACTACGAGCACTACTTC. Its translation: CACSDYSAENYEHYF.

Remarks on this clonotype: Compared with germline, one end of the junction differs, possibly owing to a read error. The chain joins TRBV20-1 to TRBJ1-1; 12 bases map to TRBD1. Germline lookup yields CDR1 DFQATT and CDR2 SNEGSKA (reference sequence). This CDR3 contains 14 residues. CDR3 loop: CSTRFGGTGGGAFF. Written as DNA, the CDR3 is TGCAGTACTAGGTTTGGTGGGACAGGGGGCGGAGCTTTCTTT.